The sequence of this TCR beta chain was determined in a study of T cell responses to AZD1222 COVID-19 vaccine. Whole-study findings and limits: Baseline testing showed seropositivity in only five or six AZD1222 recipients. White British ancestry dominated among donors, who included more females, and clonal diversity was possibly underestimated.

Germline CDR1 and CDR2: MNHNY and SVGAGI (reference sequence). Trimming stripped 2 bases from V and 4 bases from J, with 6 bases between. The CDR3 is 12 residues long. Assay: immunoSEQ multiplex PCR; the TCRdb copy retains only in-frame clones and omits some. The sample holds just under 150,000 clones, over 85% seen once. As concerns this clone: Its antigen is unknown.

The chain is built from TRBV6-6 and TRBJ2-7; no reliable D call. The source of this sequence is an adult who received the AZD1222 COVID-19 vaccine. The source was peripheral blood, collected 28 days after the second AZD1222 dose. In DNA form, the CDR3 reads TGTGCCAGCAGTTACGAGGCTTACGAGCAGTACTTC. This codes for CASSYEAYEQYF.